These 11 T cell receptor beta chains came from one sample sequenced in a study of blood T cell repertoires in COVID-19. Repertoires were generated with immunoSEQ multiplex PCR, while TCRdb's copy carries only in-frame clones and drops some. The table records fewer than 300,000 clones, 88% of them present only once. Source material: peripheral blood. All receptors come from a woman aged 25 to 39 with acute or convalescent COVID-19.

The rearrangement uses TRBV27 and TRBJ1-2; D is uncertain. CDR3 length: 11 amino acids. The ends were cut back, 6 bases at V and 4 bases at J, with 6 bases in the middle. Germline lookup yields CDR1 MNHEY and CDR2 SMNVEV (reference sequence). Here the CDR3 reads CASRTFYGYTF. The CDR3 DNA reads TGTGCCAGCAGGACATTCTATGGCTACACCTTC.

The chain combines TRBV9 with TRBJ2-1; 9 positions agree with TRBD2. The CDR3 runs to 16 residues. The germline V gene has CDR1 SGDLS and CDR2 YYNGEE. V gave up 0 bases and J gave up 4 bases; unmatched junction bases: 5. For the CDR3, the DNA is TGTGCCAGCAGCGTAGTTGGTAGCGGGAGTTACAATGAGCAGTTCTTC. Protein sequence: CASSVVGSGSYNEQFF.

The genes are TRBV7-8 and TRBJ1-6, with 7 bases matching TRBD1. Germline values: CDR1 SGHVS, CDR2 FQNEAQ. This CDR3 is built from 13 residues. Losses at the gene ends were 5 bases for V and 10 bases for J; bases not matched to a gene: 5. In DNA, the CDR3 is TGTGCCAGCAGCGAAACAGGGGAATCACCCCTCCACTTT. Encoded protein: CASSETGESPLHF.

A few counts support this clone. V and J are TRBV9 and TRBJ1-3, with D perhaps TRBD1 (5 bases). CDR3 length equals 13 residues. Germline V lookup: CDR1 SGDLS, CDR2 YYNGEE. V lost 3 bases and J lost 7, with 11 bases in between. This CDR3 is CASSEGLYNTIYF. As DNA, the CDR3 is TGTGCCAGCAGCGAGGGACTCTACAACACCATATATTTT. Filled out from reference TRBV9 and TRBJ1-3, the complete variable domain reads DSGVTQTPKHLITATGQRVTLRCSPRSGDLSVYWYQQSLDQGLQFLIQYYNGEERAKGNILERFSAQQFPDLHSELNLSSLELGDSALYFCASSEGLYNTIYFGEGSWLTVV.

As concerns this clone: Relative to the germline gene, one junction end is altered; a read error may explain this. The rearrangement links TRBV11-2 to TRBJ1-1, with D maybe TRBD1 (6 bases). The CDR3 has 16 amino acids. The germline gives CDR1 SGHAT, CDR2 FQNNGV. The CDR3 here is CASSIEDRTANTEAFF. The CDR3 coding sequence is TGTGCCAGCAGCATAGAGGATCGGACAGCGAACACTGAAGCTTTCTTT.

The rearrangement uses TRBV24-1 and TRBJ2-7; a weak D match, TRBD2 (6 bases). The ends were cut back, 5 bases at V and 4 bases at J, with 11 bases in the middle. Germline V gene lookup returns CDR1 KGHDR and CDR2 SFDVKD. The CDR3 spans 13 residues. The CDR3 nucleotides are TGTGCCACCAGTGTTGCGGAGGGGTACGAGCAGTACTTC. Translating it yields CATSVAEGYEQYF.

The chain is built from TRBV24-1 and TRBJ2-3; 13 bases match TRBD2. Losses at the gene ends were 3 bases for V and 4 bases for J; bases not matched to a gene: 9. The germline gives CDR1 KGHDR, CDR2 SFDVKD. CDR3 length: 18 amino acids. For the CDR3, the DNA is TGTGCCACCAGTGATCCGGGACTAGCGGGATATGGCGCAGATACGCAGTATTTT. Its protein product is CATSDPGLAGYGADTQYF.

V usage is TRBV23-1 and J usage is TRBJ2-3, with TRBD1 matching over 7 bases. TRBV23-1 is an ORF, with its function uncertain. J lost 14 bases, V lost 2 bases, and 16 bases had no gene match. The CDR3 has 15 amino acids. For the CDR3, the DNA is TGCGCCAGCAGTCAACCAACCGACAGGGACACCATGCGGTATTTT. Translated, it gives CASSQPTDRDTMRYF.

The chain recombines TRBV7-2 with TRBJ2-1; 8 bases fit TRBD2. The CDR3 has 16 amino acids. V dropped 2 bases and J dropped 14; count of bases not matched to a gene: 17. Germline CDR1 reads SGHTA; CDR2 reads FQGNSA. CDR3 sequence reads: CASSLNSAGVGIREFF. In DNA form, the CDR3 reads TGTGCCAGCAGCTTAAATTCAGCGGGAGTAGGGATTAGGGAGTTCTTC.

The chain combines TRBV15 with TRBJ2-7, with D tentatively TRBD1 (5 bases). Deletions cut 1 base from V and 5 bases from J, with 12 bases between. The CDR3 is made up of 14 amino acids. The germline V gene has CDR1 LNHNV and CDR2 YYDKDF (reference sequence). CDR3 protein: CATSRAGSINEQYF. CDR3 DNA sequence: TGTGCCACCAGCAGAGCAGGGTCAATCAACGAGCAGTACTTC.

J is TRBJ2-4 and V is TRBV13; D not certain. V was shortened by 7 bases and J by 1 base, with 8 bases between the two germline ends. The CDR3 sequence is 13 residues long. CDR1 is PRHDT and CDR2 is FYEKMQ in the germline V gene (reference sequence). The CDR3 is CASTHSAKNIQYF. CDR3 nucleotide sequence: TGTGCCAGCACCCACTCGGCCAAAAACATTCAGTACTTC.